Given below is one T cell receptor (beta chain) in context. With 4 bases removed from V and 2 bases from J, the gap between germline ends came to 20 bases. Germline V CDR1 and CDR2: LNHDA, SQIVND (reference sequence). The CDR3 totals 17 residues. These data are taken from a study of Ad26.COV2.S vaccination and SARS-CoV-2 variants. Study details: It was the COV1001 Ad26.COV2.S trial arm that included the donor.

Treatment here: around 19 received Ad26.COV2.S at low or high dose, single or two shots; a few received placebo; per-sample allocation not given. After the first vaccine or placebo injection, samples were drawn on day 63. Donation was by an adult aged 18-55 years who was in Boston. Libraries were prepared by immunoSEQ multiplex PCR; TCRdb keeps only in-frame clonotypes and omits some of them. In the table there are over 350,000 clones, 88% of which are singletons. The rearrangement uses TRBV19 and TRBJ1-2; perhaps TRBD1 as D (6 bases). The source was peripheral blood, collected in a trial of Ad26.COV2.S vaccine versus placebo. The sequence was obtained from a person between 18 and 65 years old who received the Ad26.COV2.S COVID-19 vaccine or a placebo. The CDR3, as DNA: TGTGCCAGTAGTACCCCGGGGGGGGGCCTGGAAAACTATGGCTACACCTTC. Its protein is CASSTPGGGLENYGYTF.